This T cell receptor (beta chain) was found in a study of blood T cell repertoires in COVID-19. The repertoire was sequenced with immunoSEQ multiplex PCR; TCRdb's copy has only in-frame clones and lacks some. This repertoire shows 120,000 to 150,000 clones, 80% to 90% found once; its top ten account for 2.5% to 3.5%. The source material was peripheral blood. The clonotype was recovered from a woman aged 55-75 years with active COVID-19.

The CDR3 coding sequence is TGTGCCACCAGCGCCCCGGGATCCCTAGGCACTGAAGCTTTCTTT. It specifies CATSAPGSLGTEAFF. The J gene is TRBJ1-1, the V gene TRBV15; no clear D. V lost 5 bases and J lost 4, with 17 bases in between. The CDR3 length is 15 residues. Germline CDR1 and CDR2: LNHNV and YYDKDF (reference sequence). The full variable domain, rest sourced from reference TRBV15 and TRBJ1-1, is DAMVIQNPRYQVTQFGKPVTLSCSQTLNHNVMYWYQQKSSQAPKLLFHYYDKDFNNEADTPDNFQSRRPNTSFCFLDIRSPGLGDTAMYLCATSAPGSLGTEAFFGQGTRLTVV.